The clone carrying this T cell receptor beta chain was counted a few times. Its specificity is not known. The entry originates in a study of T cell repertoires in cytomegalovirus infection. Turning to the study itself: As its CMV epitopes, the study selected recently identified HLA-C-restricted and well-studied HLA-B-restricted targets.

TCRdb ran MiXCR on the reads and lists one entry per CDR3 protein. Of a few hundred thousand distinct CDR3 sequences listed, 29% were seen once; the top ten hold 20%. Sequencing used cultured PBMCs, obtained from culture after CMV antigen stimulation. This clonotype was sampled from a human donor in good health (CMV status not recorded). Some clones in this sample may be carry-over from other donors' samples.

The CDR3 here is CASSPMGQNQETQYF. CDR3 DNA: TGTGCCAGCAGCCCCATGGGACAGAATCAAGAGACCCAGTACTTC. The genes are TRBV7-3 and TRBJ2-5; 7 nucleotides line up with TRBD1. V lost 5 bases and J lost 2; bases outside the gene matches: 8. Germline CDR1 is SGHTA and CDR2 is FQGTGA. CDR3 length: 15 amino acids.